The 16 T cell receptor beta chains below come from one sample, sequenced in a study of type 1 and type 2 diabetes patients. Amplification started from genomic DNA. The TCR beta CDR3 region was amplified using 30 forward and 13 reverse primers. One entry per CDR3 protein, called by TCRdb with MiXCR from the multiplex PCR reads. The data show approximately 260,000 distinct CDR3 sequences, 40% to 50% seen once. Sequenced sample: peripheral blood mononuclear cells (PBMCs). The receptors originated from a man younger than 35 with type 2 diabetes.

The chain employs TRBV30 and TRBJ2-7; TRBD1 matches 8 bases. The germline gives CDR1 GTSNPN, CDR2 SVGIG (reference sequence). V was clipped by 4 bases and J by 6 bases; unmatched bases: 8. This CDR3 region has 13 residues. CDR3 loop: CAWKGTGGREQYF. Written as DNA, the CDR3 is TGTGCCTGGAAGGGAACAGGGGGGCGCGAGCAGTACTTC.

The CDR3 reads CASSPPGGLYGYTF. In DNA, the CDR3 is TGTGCCAGCAGTCCGCCGGGTGGGCTGTATGGCTACACCTTC. The chain couples TRBV12-3 or TRBV12-4 to TRBJ1-2, with unresolved D. V was trimmed by 5 bases and J by 5 bases, leaving 15 bases between them. CDR3 size: 14 residues.

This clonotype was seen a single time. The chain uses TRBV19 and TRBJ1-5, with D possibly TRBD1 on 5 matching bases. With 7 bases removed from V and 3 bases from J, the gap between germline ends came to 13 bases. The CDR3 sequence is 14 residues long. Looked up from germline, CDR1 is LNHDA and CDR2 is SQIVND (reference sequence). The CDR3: CASIREGHNQPQHF. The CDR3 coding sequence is TGTGCCAGTATCCGAGAGGGGCACAATCAGCCCCAGCATTTT.

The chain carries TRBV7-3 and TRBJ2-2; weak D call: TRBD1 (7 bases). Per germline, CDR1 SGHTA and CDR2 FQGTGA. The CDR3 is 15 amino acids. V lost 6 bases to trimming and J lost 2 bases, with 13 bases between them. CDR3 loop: CASSRRGENTGELFF. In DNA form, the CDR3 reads TGTGCCAGCAGTCGCAGGGGGGAAAACACCGGGGAGCTGTTTTTT. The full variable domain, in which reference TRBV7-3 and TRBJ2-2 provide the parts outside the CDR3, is GAGVSQTPSNKVTEKGKYVELRCDPISGHTALYWYRQSLGQGPEFLIYFQGTGAADDSGLPNDRFFAVRPEGSVSTLKIQRTERGDSAVYLCASSRRGENTGELFFGEGSRLTVL.

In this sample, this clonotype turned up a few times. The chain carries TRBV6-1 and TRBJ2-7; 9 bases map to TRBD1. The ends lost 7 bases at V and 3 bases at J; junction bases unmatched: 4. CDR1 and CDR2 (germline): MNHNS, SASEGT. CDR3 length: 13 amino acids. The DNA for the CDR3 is TGTGCCAGCACCCCGGGACAGGGCTACGAGCAGTACTTC. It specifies CASTPGQGYEQYF.

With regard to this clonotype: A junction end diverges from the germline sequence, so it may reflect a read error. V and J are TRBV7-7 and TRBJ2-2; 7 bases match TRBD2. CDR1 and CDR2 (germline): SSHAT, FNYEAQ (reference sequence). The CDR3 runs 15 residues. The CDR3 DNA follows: TGTGCTAGCAGTTTAAGCGGGGACGTCACCGGGGAGCTGTTTTTT. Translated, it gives CASSLSGDVTGELFF.

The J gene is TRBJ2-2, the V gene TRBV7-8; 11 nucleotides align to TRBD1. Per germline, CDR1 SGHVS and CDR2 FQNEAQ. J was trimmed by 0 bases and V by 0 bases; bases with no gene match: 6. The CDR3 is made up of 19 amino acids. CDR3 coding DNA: TGTGCCAGCAGCTTAGCGAGGACAGGGGGCCACACGAACACCGGGGAGCTGTTTTTT. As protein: CASSLARTGGHTNTGELFF.

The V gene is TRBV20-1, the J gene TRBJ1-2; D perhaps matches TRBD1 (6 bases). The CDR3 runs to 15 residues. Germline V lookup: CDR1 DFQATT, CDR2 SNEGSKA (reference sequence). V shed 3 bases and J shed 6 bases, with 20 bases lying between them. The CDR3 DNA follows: TGCAGTGCTAGGGGGAAACCAGGGGTCCGAGATGGCTACACCTTC. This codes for CSARGKPGVRDGYTF.

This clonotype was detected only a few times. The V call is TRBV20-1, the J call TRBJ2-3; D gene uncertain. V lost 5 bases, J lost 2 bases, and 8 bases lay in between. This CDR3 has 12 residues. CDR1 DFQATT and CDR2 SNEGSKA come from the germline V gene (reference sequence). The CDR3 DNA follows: TGCAGTGCTCTGCCGATCACAGATACGCAGTATTTT. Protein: CSALPITDTQYF.

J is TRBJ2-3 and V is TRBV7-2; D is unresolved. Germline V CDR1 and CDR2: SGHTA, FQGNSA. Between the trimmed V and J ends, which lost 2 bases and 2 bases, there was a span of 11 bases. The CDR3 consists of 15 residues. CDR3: CASSLTRVNTDTQYF. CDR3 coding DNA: TGTGCCAGCAGCTTAACCCGGGTAAACACAGATACGCAGTATTTT. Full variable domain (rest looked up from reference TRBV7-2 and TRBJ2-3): GAGVSQSPSNKVTEKGKDVELRCDPISGHTALYWYRQSLGQGLEFLIYFQGNSAPDKSGLPSDRFSAERTGGSVSTLTIQRTQQEDSAVYLCASSLTRVNTDTQYFGPGTRLTVL.

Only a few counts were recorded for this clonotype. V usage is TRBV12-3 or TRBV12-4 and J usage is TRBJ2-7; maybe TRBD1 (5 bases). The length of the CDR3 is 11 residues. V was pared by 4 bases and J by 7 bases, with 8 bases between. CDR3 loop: CASSWSGEQYF. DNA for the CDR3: TGTGCCAGCAGTTGGTCAGGGGAGCAGTACTTC.

Written as DNA, the CDR3 is TGTGCCTGGAAACGGCCGGGGGGCTACACCTTC. Translation gives CAWKRPGGYTF. The rearrangement uses TRBV30 and TRBJ1-2; D gene unclear. The CDR3 length is 11 residues. Trimming removed 4 bases at V and 8 bases at J, with 11 bases between. Germline values: CDR1 GTSNPN, CDR2 SVGIG (reference sequence). Full variable domain (outside the CDR3, taken from reference TRBV30 and TRBJ1-2): SQTIHQWPATLVQPVGSPLSLECTVEGTSNPNLYWYRQAAGRGLQLLFYSVGIGQISSEVPQNLSASRPQDRQFILSSKKLLLSDSGFYLCAWKRPGGYTFGSGTRLTVV.

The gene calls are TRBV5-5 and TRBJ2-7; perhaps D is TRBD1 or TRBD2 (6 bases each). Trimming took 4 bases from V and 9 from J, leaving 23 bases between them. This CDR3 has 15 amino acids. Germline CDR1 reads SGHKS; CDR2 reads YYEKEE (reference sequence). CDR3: CASSGGGHKGVWQYF. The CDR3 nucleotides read TGTGCCAGCAGCGGGGGAGGTCACAAGGGGGTATGGCAGTACTTC.

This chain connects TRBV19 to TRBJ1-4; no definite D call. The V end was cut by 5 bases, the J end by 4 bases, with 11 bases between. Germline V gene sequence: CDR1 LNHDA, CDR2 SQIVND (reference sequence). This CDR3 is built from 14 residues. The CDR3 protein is CASSYTWINEKLFF. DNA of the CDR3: TGTGCCAGTAGTTACACCTGGATTAATGAAAAACTGTTTTTT.

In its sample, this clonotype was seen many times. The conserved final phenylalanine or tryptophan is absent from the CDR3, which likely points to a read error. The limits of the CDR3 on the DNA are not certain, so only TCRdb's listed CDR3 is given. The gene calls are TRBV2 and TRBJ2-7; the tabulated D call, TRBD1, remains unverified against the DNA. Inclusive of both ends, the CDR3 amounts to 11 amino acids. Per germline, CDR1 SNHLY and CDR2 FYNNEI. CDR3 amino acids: CASSLGQGRLI.

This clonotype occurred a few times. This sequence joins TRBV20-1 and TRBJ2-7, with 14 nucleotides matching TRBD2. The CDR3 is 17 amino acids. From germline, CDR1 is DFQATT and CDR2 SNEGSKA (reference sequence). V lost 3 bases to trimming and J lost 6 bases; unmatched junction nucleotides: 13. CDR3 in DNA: TGCAGTGCTAGGTCGGCGACTAGCGGGAGGGAAACGGGCGAGCAGTACTTC. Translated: CSARSATSGRETGEQYF.